This T cell receptor beta chain was observed in a study of patients and donors after allogeneic stem cell transplantation. TCRdb passed the RT-PCR reads through MiXCR, listing each CDR3 protein once. The sample contains some 150,000 distinct CDR3 sequences, 37% of which appear only once. This CDR3 region has 18 residues. Trimming removed 2 bases from V and 0 bases from J, with 19 bases in between. Germline CDR1 reads SGHDN; CDR2 reads FVKESK. Sample: blood, either unsorted or a sorted T cell fraction (not recorded which). This TCR derives from a human donor who was either an allogeneic HSCT recipient or a stem cell or donor lymphocyte infusion donor (not recorded which). It is not recorded whose cells these are; they may come from a transplant donor. The V and J genes are TRBV14 and TRBJ1-2; D is possibly TRBD1 (6 bases). DNA for the CDR3: TGTGCCAGCAGCCAATATCCTATCAGGGGATCGGCTAACTATGGCTACACCTTC. Residues: CASSQYPIRGSANYGYTF.